A single sample is the source of the 4 T cell receptor beta chains below, sequenced in a study of T cell responses to AZD1222 COVID-19 vaccine. Produced via immunoSEQ multiplex PCR; TCRdb's table is partial and in-frame only. The data hold more than 85,000 clones, with roughly four fifths observed a single time. This specimen was peripheral blood, taken on day 0 of AZD1222 vaccination. The source is an adult in good health.

The chain uses TRBV27 and TRBJ2-1, with TRBD1 as a possible D gene (6 bases). The V end was cut by 1 base, the J end by 7 bases, with 11 bases between. The CDR3 is 14 amino acids. Germline CDR1 MNHEY, CDR2 SMNVEV (reference sequence). The CDR3 region is CASSLYAGENEQFF. CDR3 DNA: TGTGCCAGCAGTTTATATGCAGGGGAAAATGAGCAGTTCTTC.

This clone was counted between two and nine times. CDR3 loop: CASSLDEASEAFF. Here the CDR3 DNA reads TGTGCCAGCAGCTTAGATGAGGCGTCGGAAGCTTTCTTT. This chain joins TRBV11-3 and TRBJ1-1; D remains ambiguous. The germline CDR1 and CDR2 sequences are SGHNT and YENEEA. Trimming shortened V by 0 bases and J by 8 bases, and 10 bases separated the two germline ends. This CDR3 comprises 13 residues.

The V call is TRBV6-2 or TRBV6-3, the J call TRBJ2-7; possibly TRBD2 for D (6 bases). Germline V CDR1 and CDR2: MNHEY, SVGEGT. This CDR3 has 15 amino acids. The V end lost 6 bases, the J end lost 2 bases, and 17 bases lay between the germline ends. CDR3 region: CASSPGGTVAYEQYF. The CDR3 DNA reads as TGTGCCAGCAGCCCAGGAGGGACGGTCGCCTACGAGCAGTACTTC.

By frequency in the sample, this clone is medium-sized. The rearrangement uses TRBV24-1 and TRBJ2-7; D is perhaps TRBD1 (5 bases). The CDR3 loop spans 14 amino acids. V lost 1 base and J 2 bases, leaving 8 bases between the germline ends. Germline V gives CDR1 KGHDR, CDR2 SFDVKD. CDR3 sequence reads: CATSDFNRPYEQYF. The CDR3 nucleotides read TGTGCCACCAGTGATTTTAACAGGCCCTACGAGCAGTACTTC.